This T cell receptor (beta chain) was retrieved from a study of blood T cell repertoires in COVID-19 (TCRdb year 2020). Broadly, across the study: The collaborator samples originated in the United States, Italy and Spain and spanned the acute and convalescent phases of COVID-19. The material from the prospective study consisted of cDNA or gDNA derived from T cells, B-cell-depleted T cells, or PBMCs. The dataset comprised deeply sampled blood TCRbeta repertoires from subjects exposed to, actively infected with, or recovered from COVID-19. The repertoires were released in a freely available public database intended as a resource for research on the immune response to SARS-CoV-2. Samples were obtained from the ongoing ImmuneRACE study (first 160 participants) and from about 1,300 subjects provided by 6 global collaborators. Nearly every sample came with metadata listing a de-identified subject ID, COVID-19 status, age in years and sex. Where available, HLA class I and class II types were obtained from metadata supplied by the sample provider rather than from assay-based typing.

The CDR3 numbers 14 residues from cysteine through phenylalanine. Solely the CDR3 DNA is kept, with 42 bases framed from the first base. Relative to germline, V is 5 bases shorter and J is 4 bases shorter, with 13 bases between their ends. Sequences LNHDA (CDR1) and SQIVND (CDR2) are obtained from the germline V gene (reference sequence). Results and caveats for the whole study, not just this receptor: How much clinical and demographic metadata was included differed by source and by participant, and the metadata was provided uncurated.

Remarks on this clone: It has no known antigen specificity. The input lacks base qualities; no much larger clone sits a single base away.

The immunoSEQ Assay, a bias-controlled multiplex PCR, was used to amplify TCRbeta CDR3 regions from genomic DNA. On the study's bioinformatics: Within the assay, amplification of reference gene primers was used to estimate how many nucleated cells each sample contained. To quantify the absolute abundance of each unique TCRbeta CDR3 rearrangement, sequence reads were collapsed and filtered. For each sample, productive Simpson clonality was calculated as the square root of Simpson's diversity index across productive rearrangements. TCRdb took over this immuneACCESS table, retaining in-frame rearrangements with V and J assigned. Such tables are incomplete; in checked studies, under half of the missing clones stem from an unresolved V gene, and the remainder is unexplained. V and J calls and clone size are copied from that table; D and trimming were computed from the DNA. The sample table contains around 250,000 clones; only one count was recorded for around 89% of them. Clones ranked in the top ten supply approximately 4.2% of the sample.

Participants in the prospective study were enrolled through a virtual design, were aged 18 to 89 years, and lived in some 24 United States geographic areas. In the prospective study, cohorts were assigned on the basis of participant-reported clinical history obtained from a screening survey and a study questionnaire. Recovered participants in ImmuneRACE Cohort 3 were defined by two consecutive negative NP/OP PCR tests, clearance by a healthcare professional, or resolution of symptoms. Each participant in the prospective study had whole blood, serum and a nasopharyngeal or oropharyngeal swab collected by mobile phlebotomists. Prospective study participants could optionally give additional blood draws and questionnaires over a roughly two-month period. Before DNA extraction, prospective study blood samples were shipped either frozen or at room temperature.

The clonotype was recovered from a woman aged 25 to 39 who had recovered from COVID-19. The sample taken for sequencing was PBMCs or T cells enriched from blood (not recorded which). Rearrangement joined TRBV19 to TRBJ2-3; TRBD2 is possibly the D segment (6 matching bases). The CDR3 protein sequence reads: CASSPLGGSDTQYF. The bases are TGTGCCAGTAGTCCCTTGGGGGGATCAGATACGCAGTATTTT.